This TCR beta chain appears in the sequencing data of a study of cytomegalovirus exposure and HLA in healthy donors. With regard to this clone: Its target is unknown.

13 Jbeta primers and 60 Vbeta primers were used for the PCR. TCRdb keeps only in-frame clones here, not all; method: immunoSEQ multiplex PCR. Of roughly 190,000 clones listed, about four fifths were seen once; the top ten hold less than 3.5%. Whole-study findings and limits: An analysis that came later showed most CMV-associated TCR beta chains appearing HLA-restricted. Several V segments, TRBV6-2 and TRBV6-3 among them, could not be told apart and were dropped. Most sequenced TCRs were rare (though some public TCRs occurred in many donors). For most TCR beta V segments, an earlier analysis put the productive rate at about 90% or about 30% of the time.

Germline assignment: CDR1 MDHEN and CDR2 SYDVKM. The CDR3 contains 16 residues. Trimming shortened V by 5 bases and J by 0 bases, and 15 bases separated the two germline ends. The sequence derives from a female donor in good health and CMV-seronegative. The V and J genes are TRBV28 and TRBJ2-3; D not resolved. The material sequenced was PBMCs. The DNA for the CDR3 is TGTGCCAGCAGTCTTATCCCCCGCGCTAGCACAGATACGCAGTATTTT. Translated, it gives CASSLIPRASTDTQYF.